This passage covers 28 T cell receptor beta chains from one sample sequenced in a study of technical replicates of blood from a handful of donors. TCRdb's copy holds only in-frame clones and misses some; the assay was immunoSEQ multiplex PCR. The sample shows about 81,000 clones, 90% to 97% of them seen only once. Source material: T cells isolated from PBMCs. The receptors here all came from a human donor in good health.

This rearrangement joins TRBV5-4 to TRBJ2-3; 11 bases are shared with TRBD2. Germline V gives CDR1 SGHNT, CDR2 YYREEE (reference sequence). The CDR3 runs 15 residues. V dropped 4 bases and J dropped 3; count of bases not matched to a gene: 4. The CDR3 spells CASSPSGRLTDTQYF. The DNA for the CDR3 is TGTGCCAGCAGCCCTAGCGGGAGGTTGACAGATACGCAGTATTTT. The full variable domain, completed using reference TRBV5-4 and TRBJ2-3, is ETGVTQSPTHLIKTRGQQVTLRCSSQSGHNTVSWYQQALGQGPQFIFQYYREEENGRGNFPPRFSGLQFPNYSSELNVNALELDDSALYLCASSPSGRLTDTQYFGPGTRLTVL.

The V and J genes are TRBV28 and TRBJ1-1, with 11 nucleotides matching TRBD1. Looked up from germline, CDR1 is MDHEN and CDR2 is SYDVKM. The CDR3 runs to 16 residues. With 9 bases clipped from V and 5 bases from J, the junction kept 14 bases outside the gene matches. The CDR3: CASRTGGRERVTEAFF. CDR3 nucleotide sequence: TGTGCCAGTAGGACAGGGGGCCGAGAACGGGTTACTGAAGCTTTCTTT.

The chain links TRBV7-9 to TRBJ2-4; 9 positions agree with TRBD2. CDR3 length: 19 amino acids. CDR1 and CDR2 from the germline V gene are SEHNR and FQNEAQ (reference sequence). The junction had 10 bases not matched to a gene; V was cut back by 1 base and J by 0 bases. CDR3 residues: CASSLEYSSGILAKNIQYF. In nucleotides, the CDR3 is TGTGCCAGCAGCTTAGAATATTCTAGCGGGATCCTAGCCAAAAACATTCAGTACTTC.

V usage is TRBV29-1 and J usage is TRBJ2-1; possibly TRBD2 for D (6 bases). Trimming shortened V by 6 bases and J by 0 bases, and 21 bases separated the two germline ends. The germline V gene has CDR1 SQVTM and CDR2 ANQGSEA. This CDR3 has 17 amino acids. The CDR3 nucleotides read TGCAGCGTCGGCCAAAGCGGGTCCTCGAGCTCCTACAATGAGCAGTTCTTC. Its protein product is CSVGQSGSSSSYNEQFF.

The gene calls are TRBV6-5 and TRBJ1-1; the match to TRBD1 covers 8 bases. CDR1 is MNHEY and CDR2 is SVGAGI in the germline V gene. This CDR3 spans 12 amino acids. J was trimmed by 10 bases and V by 5 bases; bases with no gene match: 6. The CDR3 region is CASSLDRGRAFF. In DNA form, the CDR3 reads TGTGCCAGCAGTCTCGACAGGGGACGAGCTTTCTTT.

The table lists this clone with a count of one. The V gene is TRBV6-5, the J gene TRBJ1-1; TRBD1 matches 10 bases. After removal of 4 bases from V and 9 bases from J, the junction contained 8 bases not matched to a gene. Germline lookup yields CDR1 MNHEY and CDR2 SVGAGI. The CDR3 is 14 residues long. This chain's CDR3 is CASSWGQGTRKAFF. DNA of the CDR3: TGTGCCAGCAGTTGGGGACAGGGGACTAGAAAAGCTTTCTTT.

This clone was observed a few times. The V call is TRBV11-2, the J call TRBJ2-6; tentative D call: TRBD2 (6 bases). Germline CDR1 SGHAT, CDR2 FQNNGV. The CDR3 contains 19 residues. Trimming removed 5 bases at V and 0 bases at J, with 20 bases between. The CDR3 sequence is CASSPRRRGVSSGANVLTF. CDR3 bases: TGTGCCAGCAGCCCTCGGCGGAGGGGAGTTAGCTCTGGGGCCAACGTCCTGACTTTC.

The CDR3 DNA reads as TGTGCCAGCAGCTTGTTTGGTCGGGCGGGGCCGGCCGGGGCGGAGACCCAGTACTTC. The encoded protein is CASSLFGRAGPAGAETQYF. V is TRBV5-6 and J is TRBJ2-5, with D possibly being TRBD2 (6 bases). Germline assignment: CDR1 SGHDT and CDR2 YYEEEE. Deletions cut 1 base from V and 5 bases from J, with 27 bases between. This CDR3 is 19 amino acids long.

The rearrangement joins TRBV18 to TRBJ2-7; D is undetermined. The V gene lost 6 bases and the J gene lost 7 bases, with 13 bases spanning the gap. CDR1 KGHSH and CDR2 LQKENI come from the germline V gene. The CDR3 contains 12 residues. The CDR3: CASSEARPEQYF. CDR3 bases: TGTGCCAGCTCCGAGGCGAGGCCAGAGCAGTACTTC.

Turning to this clone: An end of the junction does not agree with germline; a read error may underlie this. J is TRBJ2-5 and V is TRBV7-7; 10 nucleotides line up with TRBD1. CDR3 length: 16 residues. Germline CDR1 is SSHAT and CDR2 is FNYEAQ (reference sequence). The CDR3 DNA sequence: TGTGCTAGCAGCTTACTTGTAGGACAGGGGGAAGAGACCCAGTACTTC. Protein sequence: CASSLLVGQGEETQYF. The full variable domain, in which reference TRBV7-7 and TRBJ2-5 provide the parts outside the CDR3, is GAGVSQSPRYKVTKRGQDVTLRCDPISSHATLYWYQQALGQGPEFLTYFNYEAQPDKSGLPSDRFSAERPEGSISTLTIQRTEQRDSAMYRCASSLLVGQGEETQYFGPGTRLLVL.

CDR3 DNA sequence: TGTGCCATCAGTGAGTACAGGGGTAGGTCCTACGAGCAGTACTTC. Translation: CAISEYRGRSYEQYF. The chain joins TRBV10-3 to TRBJ2-7; 7 nucleotides line up with TRBD1. Germline loops: CDR1 ENHRY, CDR2 SYGVKD. The CDR3 extends over 15 amino acids. With 1 base clipped from V and 1 base from J, the junction kept 4 bases outside the gene matches.

The chain uses TRBV7-9 and TRBJ1-1, with D possibly being TRBD1 (6 bases). This CDR3 is 15 amino acids long. V shed 7 bases and J shed 0 bases, with 15 bases lying between them. CDR1 is SEHNR and CDR2 is FQNEAQ in the germline V gene (reference sequence). The CDR3 bases are TGTGCCAGCACGTCTCGACAGGCTCTGAACACTGAAGCTTTCTTT. It translates to CASTSRQALNTEAFF. The variable domain in full, completed from reference TRBV7-9 and TRBJ1-1, reads DTGVSQNPRHKITKRGQNVTFRCDPISEHNRLYWYRQTLGQGPEFLTYFQNEAQLEKSRLLSDRFSAERPKGSFSTLEIQRTEQGDSAMYLCASTSRQALNTEAFFGQGTRLTVV.

The genes are TRBV30 and TRBJ1-2, with 7 bases matching TRBD1. The length of the CDR3 is 15 residues. Germline assignment: CDR1 GTSNPN and CDR2 SVGIG (reference sequence). V lost 0 bases, J lost 2 bases, and 6 bases stayed unmatched. The CDR3 coding sequence is TGTGCCTGGAGTGTTTACCCGGGACAGAACTATGGCTACACCTTC. Amino acid sequence: CAWSVYPGQNYGYTF.

The chain uses TRBV29-1 and TRBJ2-1, with a weak D call TRBD2 (5 bases). Germline lookup yields CDR1 SQVTM and CDR2 ANQGSEA. V dropped 7 bases and J dropped 7 bases, with 11 bases sitting between them. The CDR3 has 11 amino acids. The CDR3 DNA is TGCAGCGCCGGACTTACGAATGAGCAGTTCTTC. This translates into CSAGLTNEQFF.

This chain links TRBV4-2 with TRBJ2-7; D possibly corresponds to TRBD2 (6 bases). V dropped 1 base and J dropped 3 bases, with 10 bases sitting between them. The CDR3 loop spans 14 amino acids. The germline gives CDR1 LGHNA, CDR2 YNFKEQ. This chain's CDR3 is CASSQAGVSYEQYF. The CDR3 bases are TGTGCCAGCAGCCAAGCGGGAGTTAGCTACGAGCAGTACTTC.

The V call is TRBV7-6, the J call TRBJ2-5; 8 bases match TRBD2. The CDR3 is 13 residues long. Trimming removed 5 bases from V and 5 bases from J; junction bases left unmatched: 4. Germline-derived CDR1 and CDR2 are SGHVS and FNYEAQ. The CDR3 loop reads CASSAGGAETQYF. The CDR3 DNA reads TGTGCCAGCAGCGCGGGGGGTGCGGAGACCCAGTACTTC.

This sequence joins TRBV13 and TRBJ1-1; D is unresolved. CDR1 is PRHDT, CDR2 FYEKMQ, per germline (reference sequence). V was trimmed by 6 bases and J by 2 bases, leaving 19 bases between them. The CDR3 spans 16 residues. CDR3 in amino acids: CASSLMEETPNTEAFF. DNA of the CDR3: TGTGCCAGCAGTCTAATGGAGGAGACGCCCAACACTGAAGCTTTCTTT.

The chain links TRBV28 to TRBJ2-2; D is possibly TRBD2 (6 bases). Trimming shortened V by 7 bases and J by 6 bases, and 18 bases separated the two germline ends. This CDR3 is 15 amino acids long. The germline gives CDR1 MDHEN, CDR2 SYDVKM. The chain's CDR3 is CASTLSGGGAGELFF. The DNA of the CDR3 is TGTGCCAGCACCCTCTCTGGGGGAGGAGCCGGGGAGCTGTTTTTT.

The chain joins TRBV5-1 to TRBJ2-1; 9 nucleotides agree with TRBD2. The CDR3 totals 14 residues. The trim removed 2 bases at V and 8 bases at J, leaving 5 bases unmatched. The germline CDR1 and CDR2 sequences are SGHRS and YFSETQ. The chain's CDR3 is CASSFSGRTDEQFF. DNA for the CDR3: TGCGCCAGCAGCTTCAGCGGGAGGACGGATGAGCAGTTCTTC.

This chain connects TRBV2 to TRBJ2-7; TRBD1 matches 7 bases. The CDR3 is made up of 14 amino acids. Per germline, CDR1 SNHLY and CDR2 FYNNEI. V shed 3 bases, J shed 5 bases, and the junction held 7 bases outside the gene matches. The CDR3 DNA reads TGTGCCAGCAGTGACAGACAGGGATTCCACGAGCAGTACTTC. Translation gives CASSDRQGFHEQYF.

The chain carries TRBV9 and TRBJ1-2, with D perhaps matching TRBD1 (5 bases). V was clipped by 0 bases and J by 1 base, with 10 bases between them. Germline lookup yields CDR1 SGDLS and CDR2 YYNGEE. The CDR3 totals 15 residues. The CDR3 DNA follows: TGTGCCAGCAGCGTAGGTAGGGACTATAACTATGGCTACACCTTC. Translation gives CASSVGRDYNYGYTF.

The rearrangement uses TRBV5-1 and TRBJ2-7; D is ambiguous. The CDR3 is made up of 12 amino acids. Germline CDR1 is SGHRS and CDR2 is YFSETQ. The germline V and J ends were trimmed by 1 base and 6 bases, with 8 bases remaining between them. This CDR3 is CASSLTRGEQYF. CDR3 bases: TGCGCCAGCAGCTTGACGAGAGGCGAGCAGTACTTC.

The chain joins TRBV27 to TRBJ2-7, with 7 bases lining up with TRBD1. In germline, CDR1 is MNHEY, CDR2 SMNVEV (reference sequence). V shed 8 bases and J 1 base; nucleotides not matched to a gene: 2. CDR3 length: 12 residues. Here the CDR3 DNA reads TGTGCCAGCGGACAGGTTTCCTACGAGCAGTACTTC. It codes for CASGQVSYEQYF.

J is TRBJ1-5 and V is TRBV6-6; TRBD1 agrees at 8 bases. Germline-derived CDR1 and CDR2 are MNHNY and SVGAGI (reference sequence). Trimming cost V 10 bases and J 0 bases; bases outside gene matches: 8. The CDR3 has 15 amino acids. CDR3 protein: CATDSGGYSNQPQHF. The CDR3 bases are TGTGCCACCGACTCAGGGGGCTATAGCAATCAGCCCCAGCATTTT.

Points on this clone: Within the sample, other DNA sequences also encode this same CDR3. V gene TRBV20-1 combines with J gene TRBJ2-5; weak D call: TRBD1 (5 bases). Trimming removed 2 bases from V and 4 bases from J, with 5 bases in between. This CDR3 has 11 amino acids. Germline lookup yields CDR1 DFQATT and CDR2 SNEGSKA (reference sequence). The CDR3 region has the DNA TGCAGTGCTAGACAGGGAGAGACCCAGTACTTC. It translates to CSARQGETQYF.

The chain combines TRBV27 with TRBJ1-5; unclear D gene. CDR3 length: 13 amino acids. V was clipped by 6 bases and J by 2 bases, with 8 bases between them. In germline, CDR1 is MNHEY, CDR2 SMNVEV (reference sequence). In DNA form, the CDR3 reads TGTGCCAGCAGGCCTACCCGCAATCAGCCCCAGCATTTT. It codes for CASRPTRNQPQHF.

J is TRBJ2-3 and V is TRBV11-2; the match to TRBD2 covers 8 bases. V trimming: 4 bases; J trimming: 1 base; junction bases outside the gene matches: 13. The V gene's germline CDR1 is SGHAT and CDR2 FQNNGV. CDR3 size: 18 residues. CDR3 sequence reads: CASSSSPRLLAGTDTQYF. CDR3 coding DNA: TGTGCCAGCAGCTCCAGCCCCCGATTACTAGCGGGCACAGATACGCAGTATTTT.

The chain links TRBV4-1 to TRBJ2-7; 7 bases match TRBD2. Trimming removed 4 bases from V and 2 bases from J; junction bases left unmatched: 8. The CDR3 has 15 residues. The germline V gene encodes CDR1 MGHRA and CDR2 YSYEKL. CDR3 sequence (DNA): TGCGCCAGCAGCCCCGGACTAGTGCCACCCTACGAGCAGTACTTC. Its protein is CASSPGLVPPYEQYF.